Listed here are 22 T cell receptor beta chains from one sample, sequenced in a study of blood T cells in healthy people across ages. Primed by a sample-barcoded 5' primer and a J-beta primer mix, a second PCR proceeded for about 7 to 11 cycles. From the 5' RACE reads, TCRdb called clonotypes with MiXCR, one entry per CDR3 protein. This table holds under 2 million distinct CDR3 sequences, 34% found once. Sequenced sample: blood. The source of these receptors is a woman aged 30 to 39 in good health.

Regarding this clonotype: A read error may produce the germline difference seen at one junction end. The chain links TRBV4-2 to TRBJ1-2; D is uncertain. In germline, CDR1 is LGHNA, CDR2 YNFKEQ. CDR3 length: 11 residues. CDR3 sequence reads: CVSSQAGIYTF. In DNA, the CDR3 is TGTGTCAGCAGCCAAGCAGGAATATACACCTTC.

This clonotype was seen only a few times. The rearrangement links TRBV7-2 to TRBJ2-3; D not certain. Germline CDR1 is SGHTA and CDR2 is FQGNSA. V lost 2 bases to trimming and J lost 6 bases, with 9 bases between them. This CDR3 is 13 amino acids long. CDR3 amino acids: CASSLLSPDTQYF. The CDR3 bases are TGTGCCAGCAGCTTATTATCCCCGGATACGCAGTATTTT.

In this sample, this clonotype turned up a few times. The V call is TRBV29-1, the J call TRBJ2-7, with a tentative D call TRBD1 (6 bases). With 2 bases removed from V and 0 bases from J, the gap between germline ends came to 8 bases. Germline V gene sequence: CDR1 SQVTM, CDR2 ANQGSEA. CDR3 length: 13 residues. The CDR3 DNA reads as TGCAGCGTTGAACCGGACAGCTCCTACGAGCAGTACTTC. This codes for CSVEPDSSYEQYF.

As to this clonotype: One end of the junction fails to match germline, which may point to a read error. The gene calls are TRBV9 and TRBJ2-7; D gene ambiguous. This CDR3 comprises 13 residues. Germline CDR1 reads SGDLS; CDR2 reads YYNGEE. The CDR3 sequence is CAGSVRPNYEQYF. In nucleotides, the CDR3 is TGTGCCGGCAGCGTGAGGCCTAACTACGAGCAGTACTTC.

This rearrangement joins TRBV10-3 to TRBJ2-3, with a tentative D call TRBD2 (6 bases). Looked up from germline, CDR1 is ENHRY and CDR2 is SYGVKD. There are 18 residues in the CDR3. Trimming pared 2 bases from V and 5 bases from J, leaving 23 bases between. The CDR3 region is CAISEVAGTFLAGDTQYF. The CDR3 coding sequence is TGTGCCATCAGTGAGGTTGCGGGGACCTTCCTCGCAGGAGATACGCAGTATTTT.

This chain links TRBV7-9 with TRBJ2-7; D possibly matches TRBD1 or TRBD2 (6 bases each). Looked up from germline, CDR1 is SEHNR and CDR2 is FQNEAQ (reference sequence). This CDR3 contains 16 residues. Trimming removed 0 bases from V and 1 base from J, with 13 bases in between. CDR3 bases: TGTGCCAGCAGCTTAGCGGAGGGGGGAGGATCCTACGAGCAGTACTTC. Translated, it gives CASSLAEGGGSYEQYF.

Regarding this clonotype: The junction shows a germline mismatch at one end, possibly a read error. The chain uses TRBV12-3 or TRBV12-4 and TRBJ2-7; a weak D match, TRBD1 (5 bases). The CDR3 runs 15 residues. The CDR3 sequence: CAGSLLRDRAYEQYF. As DNA, the CDR3 is TGTGCCGGCAGTTTATTAAGAGACAGAGCCTACGAGCAGTACTTC.

V is TRBV12-3 or TRBV12-4 and J is TRBJ2-1, with a possible D match to TRBD2 (7 bases). Trimming pared 10 bases from V and 8 bases from J, leaving 18 bases between. The CDR3 covers 13 residues. The CDR3 DNA reads as TGTGCCACCGCGGAGGGGGGGTGGGATGAGCAGTTCTTC. Translated: CATAEGGWDEQFF.

The chain is built from TRBV27 and TRBJ2-7; possibly TRBD2 for D (6 bases). This CDR3 is 15 amino acids long. CDR1 and CDR2 from the germline V gene are MNHEY and SMNVEV (reference sequence). Deletions cut 0 bases from V and 4 bases from J, with 13 bases between. CDR3 sequence (DNA): TGTGCCAGCAGTTTATCCCGAGGGGCGGGATACGAGCAGTACTTC. Protein sequence: CASSLSRGAGYEQYF.

The chain uses TRBV12-3 or TRBV12-4 and TRBJ1-6; 8 nucleotides match TRBD1. This CDR3 comprises 14 residues. V lost 6 bases, J lost 8 bases, and 6 bases stayed unmatched. CDR3 sequence reads: CASSPGQDHSPLHF. The CDR3 bases are TGTGCCAGCAGCCCGGGACAGGACCATTCACCCCTCCACTTT.

In regard to this clonotype: Given a much more abundant clone one base away, this may be a read error. The chain employs TRBV5-5 and TRBJ2-3; D ambiguous. The CDR3 has 13 residues. Between the trimmed V and J ends, which lost 7 bases and 6 bases, there was a span of 15 bases. Per the germline V gene, CDR1 is SGHKS and CDR2 is YYEKEE (reference sequence). The CDR3 loop reads CASGPPGSDTQYF. In nucleotides, the CDR3 is TGTGCCAGCGGTCCTCCAGGCTCTGATACGCAGTATTTT. Full variable domain (outside the CDR3, taken from reference TRBV5-5 and TRBJ2-3): DAGVTQSPTHLIKTRGQQVTLRCSPISGHKSVSWYQQVLGQGPQFIFQYYEKEERGRGNFPDRFSARQFPNYSSELNVNALLLGDSALYLCASGPPGSDTQYFGPGTRLTVL.

This chain uses TRBV15 with TRBJ2-5; D possibly corresponds to TRBD1 (6 bases). The CDR3 is 15 residues long. From germline, CDR1 is LNHNV and CDR2 YYDKDF (reference sequence). V was pared by 0 bases and J by 11 bases, with 19 bases between. CDR3 bases: TGTGCCACCAGCAGAGATTGGTCAGGGGACAATGAGCAGTACTTC. This translates into CATSRDWSGDNEQYF.

This clonotype was counted a few times. The gene calls are TRBV20-1 and TRBJ2-7, with 7 nucleotides matching TRBD2. V dropped 3 bases and J dropped 5; count of bases not matched to a gene: 4. The germline V gene encodes CDR1 DFQATT and CDR2 SNEGSKA (reference sequence). The CDR3 is 12 residues long. The CDR3 protein is CSASAGTNEQYF. The CDR3 DNA reads TGCAGTGCTAGCGCCGGGACTAACGAGCAGTACTTC.

This clonotype was counted a few times. The J gene is TRBJ2-1, the V gene TRBV5-1; 10 bases line up with TRBD2. In germline, CDR1 is SGHRS, CDR2 YFSETQ. The CDR3 runs 18 residues. Losses at the gene ends were 1 base for V and 4 bases for J; bases not matched to a gene: 11. DNA of the CDR3: TGCGCCAGCAGCTTGAGGGCGGCTAGCGGGAGCATTTACAATGAGCAGTTCTTC. It is translated as CASSLRAASGSIYNEQFF.

This sequence joins TRBV28 and TRBJ2-2, with 7 bases identical to TRBD2. Looked up from germline, CDR1 is MDHEN and CDR2 is SYDVKM. Trimming removed 4 bases from V and 7 bases from J; junction bases left unmatched: 9. The length of the CDR3 is 15 residues. CDR3 sequence (DNA): TGTGCCAGCAGTTCACGGACTAGATTGAACGGGGAGCTGTTTTTT. Residues: CASSSRTRLNGELFF. The whole variable domain, remainder taken from reference TRBV28 and TRBJ2-2, is DVKVTQSSRYLVKRTGEKVFLECVQDMDHENMFWYRQDPGLGLRLIYFSYDVKMKEKGDIPEGYSVSREKKERFSLILESASTNQTSMYLCASSSRTRLNGELFFGEGSRLTVL.

Comment on this clonotype: The CDR3 ends on some other residue instead of the conserved phenylalanine or tryptophan, so this is likely a read error. V usage is TRBV7-9 and J usage is TRBJ1-1; D is uncertain. V lost 3 bases and J 5 bases, leaving 13 bases between the germline ends. The CDR3 has 14 amino acids. Germline V CDR1 and CDR2: SEHNR, FQNEAQ (reference sequence). In DNA form, the CDR3 reads TGTGCCAGCAGCTTTGACATGGGTTCTACTGAAGCTTTCTTG. It specifies CASSFDMGSTEAFL.

This chain joins TRBV5-8 and TRBJ2-3; no reliable D call. Per germline, CDR1 SGHTS and CDR2 YDEGEE. V was shortened by 0 bases and J by 4 bases, with 12 bases between the two germline ends. The CDR3 has 15 amino acids. The CDR3: CASSLDAVAPDTQYF. The CDR3 nucleotides are TGTGCCAGCAGCTTGGATGCCGTGGCCCCAGATACGCAGTATTTT.

This clonotype was counted between two and nine times. The rearrangement links TRBV29-1 to TRBJ2-3, with 8 positions matching TRBD1. This CDR3 is built from 12 residues. The germline V gene encodes CDR1 SQVTM and CDR2 ANQGSEA. J gave up 6 bases and V 7 bases, and 6 bases lay outside the gene matches. The chain's CDR3 is CSERQGADTQYF. DNA for the CDR3: TGCAGCGAGAGGCAGGGGGCTGATACGCAGTATTTT.

There are many counts of this clonotype. The rearrangement uses TRBV5-1 and TRBJ2-7; D tentatively fits TRBD1 or TRBD2 (5 bases each). V lost 0 bases and J 3 bases, leaving 10 bases between the germline ends. Germline-derived CDR1 and CDR2 are SGHRS and YFSETQ. CDR3 length: 14 residues. The CDR3: CASSLVQGDYEQYF. CDR3 DNA: TGCGCCAGCAGCTTGGTGCAGGGAGACTACGAGCAGTACTTC.

In this sample, this clonotype turned up a few times. The CDR3 bases are TGTGCCAGCAGCGTATCCGACAGGGCCCCCTACAATGAGCAGTTCTTC. Translating it yields CASSVSDRAPYNEQFF. V gene TRBV9 combines with J gene TRBJ2-1, with 7 bases fitting TRBD1. The CDR3 runs to 16 residues. Germline V CDR1 and CDR2: SGDLS, YYNGEE. The V gene end was trimmed by 1 base and the J gene end by 2 bases; junction bases not matched to a gene: 6.

The V and J genes are TRBV20-1 and TRBJ2-1; 14 bases match TRBD2. CDR3 length: 15 residues. Unmatched junction bases numbered 7, after V lost 5 bases and J lost 7 bases. Germline V gene sequence: CDR1 DFQATT, CDR2 SNEGSKA (reference sequence). The CDR3 coding sequence is TGCAGTGCTTATCCGGGACTAGCGGGAGAAAATGAGCAGTTCTTC. It specifies CSAYPGLAGENEQFF.

The chain carries TRBV19 and TRBJ2-7; 11 positions agree with TRBD2. V was clipped by 3 bases and J by 5 bases; unmatched bases: 6. The CDR3 extends over 15 amino acids. Germline V gene lookup returns CDR1 LNHDA and CDR2 SQIVND (reference sequence). The CDR3 DNA reads TGTGCCAGTAGTATCCGGGCTAGCGGGGGGAACGAGCAGTACTTC. Translating gives CASSIRASGGNEQYF.